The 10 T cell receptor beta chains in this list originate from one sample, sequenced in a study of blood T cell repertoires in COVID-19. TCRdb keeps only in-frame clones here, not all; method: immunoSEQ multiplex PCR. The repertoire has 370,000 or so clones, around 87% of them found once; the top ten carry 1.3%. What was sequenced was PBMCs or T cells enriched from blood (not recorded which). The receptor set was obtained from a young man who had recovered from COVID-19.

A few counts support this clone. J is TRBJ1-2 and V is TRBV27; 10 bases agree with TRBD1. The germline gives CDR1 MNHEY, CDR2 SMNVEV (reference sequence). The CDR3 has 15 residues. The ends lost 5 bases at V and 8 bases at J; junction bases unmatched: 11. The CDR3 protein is CASSPTPGTGEGYTF. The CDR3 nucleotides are TGTGCCAGCAGTCCCACCCCCGGGACAGGGGAAGGCTACACCTTC.

The CDR3: CASSLTENTGELFF. The CDR3 coding sequence is TGTGCCAGCAGTCTGACAGAGAACACCGGGGAGCTGTTTTTT. The chain links TRBV3-1 (or the pseudogene TRBV3-2) to TRBJ2-2; D perhaps matches TRBD1 (5 bases). The V gene's germline CDR1 is LGHDT and CDR2 YNNKEL (reference sequence). The V end was cut by 6 bases, the J end by 1 base, with 9 bases between. The CDR3 has 14 amino acids.

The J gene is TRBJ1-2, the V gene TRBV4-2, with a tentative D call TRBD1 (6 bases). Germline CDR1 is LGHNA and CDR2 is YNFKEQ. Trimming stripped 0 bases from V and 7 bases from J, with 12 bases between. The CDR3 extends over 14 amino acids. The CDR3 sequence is CASSQEWGQFGYTF. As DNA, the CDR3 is TGTGCCAGCAGCCAAGAATGGGGGCAGTTTGGCTACACCTTC.

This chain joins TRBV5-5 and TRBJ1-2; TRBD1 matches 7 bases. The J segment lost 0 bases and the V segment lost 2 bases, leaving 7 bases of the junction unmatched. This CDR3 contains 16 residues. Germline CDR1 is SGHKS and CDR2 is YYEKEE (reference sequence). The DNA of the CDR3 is TGTGCCAGCAGCTTACAGGGGTTGGGAGCTAACTATGGCTACACCTTC. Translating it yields CASSLQGLGANYGYTF. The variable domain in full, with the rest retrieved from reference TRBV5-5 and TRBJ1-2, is DAGVTQSPTHLIKTRGQQVTLRCSPISGHKSVSWYQQVLGQGPQFIFQYYEKEERGRGNFPDRFSARQFPNYSSELNVNALLLGDSALYLCASSLQGLGANYGYTFGSGTRLTVV.

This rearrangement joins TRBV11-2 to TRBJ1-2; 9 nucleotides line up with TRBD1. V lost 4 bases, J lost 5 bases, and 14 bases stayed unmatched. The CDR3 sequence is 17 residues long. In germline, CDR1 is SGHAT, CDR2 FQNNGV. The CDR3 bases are TGTGCCAGCAGCTCTCCTCGGACAGGGGCCCAGAGGTATGGCTACACCTTC. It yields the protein CASSSPRTGAQRYGYTF.

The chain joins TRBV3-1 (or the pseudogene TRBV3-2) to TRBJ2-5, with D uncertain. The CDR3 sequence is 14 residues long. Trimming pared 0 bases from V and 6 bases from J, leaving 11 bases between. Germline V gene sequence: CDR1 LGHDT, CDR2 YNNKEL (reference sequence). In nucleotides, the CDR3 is TGTGCCAGCAGCCAAGACACTCTAACCAAGACCCAGTACTTC. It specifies CASSQDTLTKTQYF.

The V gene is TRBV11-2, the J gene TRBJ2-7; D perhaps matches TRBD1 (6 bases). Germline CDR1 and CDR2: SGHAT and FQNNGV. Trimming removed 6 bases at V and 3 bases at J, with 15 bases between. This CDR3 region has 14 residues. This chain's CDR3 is CASSWQGSLYEQYF. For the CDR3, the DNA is TGTGCCAGCAGTTGGCAGGGGTCTCTCTACGAGCAGTACTTC.

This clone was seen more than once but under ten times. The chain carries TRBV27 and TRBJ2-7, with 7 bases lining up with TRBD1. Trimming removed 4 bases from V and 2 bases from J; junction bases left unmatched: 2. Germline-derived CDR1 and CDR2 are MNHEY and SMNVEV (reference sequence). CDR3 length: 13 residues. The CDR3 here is CASSSQGAYEQYF. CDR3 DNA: TGTGCCAGCAGTTCGCAGGGGGCCTACGAGCAGTACTTC.

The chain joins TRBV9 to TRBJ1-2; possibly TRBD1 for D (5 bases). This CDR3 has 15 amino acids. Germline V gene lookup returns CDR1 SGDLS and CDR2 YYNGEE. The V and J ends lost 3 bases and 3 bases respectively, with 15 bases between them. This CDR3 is CASSAQGSHYYGYTF. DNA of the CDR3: TGTGCCAGCAGCGCTCAGGGCTCCCATTACTATGGCTACACCTTC. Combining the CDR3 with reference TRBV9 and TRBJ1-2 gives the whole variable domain DSGVTQTPKHLITATGQRVTLRCSPRSGDLSVYWYQQSLDQGLQFLIQYYNGEERAKGNILERFSAQQFPDLHSELNLSSLELGDSALYFCASSAQGSHYYGYTFGSGTRLTVV.

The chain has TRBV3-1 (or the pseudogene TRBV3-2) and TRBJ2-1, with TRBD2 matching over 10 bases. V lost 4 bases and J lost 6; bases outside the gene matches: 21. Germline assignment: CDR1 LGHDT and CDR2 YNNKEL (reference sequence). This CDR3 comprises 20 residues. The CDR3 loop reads CASSLHSGSSPLAGINEQFF. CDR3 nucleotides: TGTGCCAGCAGCCTACATTCGGGATCAAGCCCACTAGCGGGGATCAATGAGCAGTTCTTC.